The rows below give T cell receptor beta chains drawn from one sample of a study of shared clonotypes between healthy human individuals. The method was immunoSEQ multiplex PCR; TCRdb's version includes in-frame clones alone and lacks a portion of them. This sample has more than 2 million clones, with approximately 95% found just once. Sequencing was performed on naive CD4+ T cells sorted from blood. These receptors all come from a man aged 18 to 35 in good health. CDR3s include the opening cysteine and the closing phenylalanine or tryptophan. A D gene is named only where the DNA matches it firmly. Not all rows give a size; the values are once, few, many and, for expanded clones, a class.

v_call: TRBV5-8
j_call: TRBJ1-5
clone_size: once
d_call: NA
cdr3_nt: TGTGCCAGCAGCTTGCCTCACAGCAATCAGCCCCAGCATTTT
cdr3_aa: CASSLPHSNQPQHF

v_call: TRBV6-1
j_call: TRBJ2-2
clone_size: NA
d_call: TRBD1
cdr3_nt: TGTGCCAGCAGTGTAGACAGGGGGAACACCGGGGAGCTGTTTTTT
cdr3_aa: CASSVDRGNTGELFF

v_call: TRBV7-9
j_call: TRBJ2-7
clone_size: once
d_call: NA
cdr3_nt: TGTGCCAGCAGCTTAGCAGGGCTCTCCTACGAGCAGTACTTC
cdr3_aa: CASSLAGLSYEQYF

v_call: TRBV30
j_call: TRBJ2-7
clone_size: NA
d_call: NA
cdr3_nt: TGTGCCTGGAGTGTAGGAGGGGACTCCTACGAGCAGTACTTC
cdr3_aa: CAWSVGGDSYEQYF

v_call: TRBV11-3
j_call: TRBJ1-3
clone_size: NA
d_call: NA
cdr3_nt: TGTGCCAGCAGCAAAAACGCTCAGGGAAACACCATATATTTT
cdr3_aa: CASSKNAQGNTIYF

v_call: TRBV6-6
j_call: TRBJ2-3
clone_size: NA
d_call: NA
cdr3_nt: TGTGCCAGCAGTTCCTACGACGCAGATACGCAGTATTTT
cdr3_aa: CASSSYDADTQYF

v_call: TRBV10-2
j_call: TRBJ2-7
clone_size: NA
d_call: NA
cdr3_nt: TGCGCCAGCGGGGGACGGACACTACAAGACTACGAGCAGTACTTC
cdr3_aa: CASGGRTLQDYEQYF

v_call: TRBV18
j_call: TRBJ2-7
clone_size: few
d_call: NA
cdr3_nt: TGTGCCAGCTCACCTGGGTACGAGCAGTACTTC
cdr3_aa: CASSPGYEQYF

v_call: TRBV27
j_call: TRBJ1-5
clone_size: NA
d_call: NA
cdr3_nt: TGTGCCAGCAGTCTCCGATTTGGCTCGGGGGATAGCAATCAGCCCCAGCATTTT
cdr3_aa: CASSLRFGSGDSNQPQHF

v_call: TRBV28
j_call: TRBJ1-5
clone_size: NA
d_call: NA
cdr3_nt: TGTGCCAGCAGTTTTCAGGGCTTTAGCAATCAGCCCCAGCATTTT
cdr3_aa: CASSFQGFSNQPQHF

v_call: TRBV27
j_call: TRBJ1-1
clone_size: NA
d_call: NA
cdr3_nt: TGTGCCAGCAGCCCCCGCATCAACACTGAAGCTTTCTTT
cdr3_aa: CASSPRINTEAFF

v_call: TRBV4-1
j_call: TRBJ2-1
clone_size: NA
d_call: NA
cdr3_nt: TGCGCCAGCAGCCACGGGCTATACAATGAGCAGTTCTTC
cdr3_aa: CASSHGLYNEQFF

v_call: TRBV7-2
j_call: TRBJ1-2
clone_size: NA
d_call: NA
cdr3_nt: TGTGCCAGCAGCTTAGCGCGAGTTTACGGCTACACCTTC
cdr3_aa: CASSLARVYGYTF

v_call: TRBV5-4
j_call: TRBJ2-7
clone_size: NA
d_call: TRBD2
cdr3_nt: TGTGCCAGCAGTCCTGGGGTAGCGGGAGCCTACGAGCAGTACTTC
cdr3_aa: CASSPGVAGAYEQYF

v_call: TRBV5-1
j_call: TRBJ1-4
clone_size: NA
d_call: NA
cdr3_nt: TGCGCCAGCAGCCCCGGGGGGACAACTAATGAAAAACTGTTTTTT
cdr3_aa: CASSPGGTTNEKLFF

v_call: TRBV25-1
j_call: TRBJ2-6
clone_size: NA
d_call: NA
cdr3_nt: TGTGCCAGCAGTGAGGCGGTAGCTGGGGCCAACGTCCTGACTTTC
cdr3_aa: CASSEAVAGANVLTF

v_call: TRBV5-1
j_call: TRBJ2-7
clone_size: NA
d_call: NA
cdr3_nt: TGCGCCAGCAGCTCAACAGGGGGGGACTCCTACGAGCAGTACTTC
cdr3_aa: CASSSTGGDSYEQYF

v_call: TRBV5-6
j_call: TRBJ2-3
clone_size: NA
d_call: TRBD1
cdr3_nt: TGTGCCAGCAGCTTGGACAGGGGGCATCGGTTCACAGATACGCAGTATTTT
cdr3_aa: CASSLDRGHRFTDTQYF

v_call: TRBV28
j_call: TRBJ1-4
clone_size: NA
d_call: NA
cdr3_nt: TGTGCCAGCAGCGCTACCGGGGCTAATGAAAAACTGTTTTTT
cdr3_aa: CASSATGANEKLFF

v_call: TRBV30
j_call: TRBJ2-2
clone_size: NA
d_call: NA
cdr3_nt: TGTGCCTGGACCGCTAGGGTGGGCGGGGAGCTGTTTTTT
cdr3_aa: CAWTARVGGELFF

v_call: TRBV5-1
j_call: TRBJ1-4
clone_size: NA
d_call: TRBD1
cdr3_nt: TGCGCCAGCAGCTCCGCAGGGGGCCCTAATGAAAAACTGTTTTTT
cdr3_aa: CASSSAGGPNEKLFF

v_call: TRBV9
j_call: TRBJ2-5
clone_size: NA
d_call: TRBD2
cdr3_nt: TGTGCCAGCAGCGGCGGGACTAGCCGGGCAGAGACCCAGTACTTC
cdr3_aa: CASSGGTSRAETQYF

v_call: TRBV11-2
j_call: TRBJ1-2
clone_size: NA
d_call: TRBD1
cdr3_nt: TGTGCCAGCAGCTTAGAAAAAGGGGGCGGGTATGGCTACACCTTC
cdr3_aa: CASSLEKGGGYGYTF

v_call: TRBV19
j_call: TRBJ1-5
clone_size: NA
d_call: NA
cdr3_nt: TGTGCCAGTAGTATACGACAGGTTAGTAGCAATCAGCCCCAGCATTTT
cdr3_aa: CASSIRQVSSNQPQHF

v_call: TRBV7-6
j_call: TRBJ2-1
clone_size: NA
d_call: TRBD2
cdr3_nt: TGTGCCAGCAGCTTGCGGACTAGCGGGGACTACAATGAGCAGTTCTTC
cdr3_aa: CASSLRTSGDYNEQFF

v_call: TRBV28
j_call: TRBJ1-5
clone_size: NA
d_call: TRBD1
cdr3_nt: TGTGCCAGCAGTCGGGGACAGCTCAATCAGCCCCAGCATTTT
cdr3_aa: CASSRGQLNQPQHF

v_call: TRBV2
j_call: TRBJ2-7
clone_size: NA
d_call: NA
cdr3_nt: TGTGCCAGCTGTGGGCAGGTCAACTACGAGCAGTACTTC
cdr3_aa: CASCGQVNYEQYF

v_call: TRBV10-2
j_call: TRBJ2-5
clone_size: NA
d_call: NA
cdr3_nt: TGCGCCAGCAGTGAGGGGGAGACCCAGTACTTC
cdr3_aa: CASSEGETQYF

v_call: TRBV13
j_call: TRBJ1-1
clone_size: once
d_call: TRBD1
cdr3_nt: TGTGCCAGCAGCTTAGGCACTCAGGGGGACACTGAAGCTTTCTTT
cdr3_aa: CASSLGTQGDTEAFF

v_call: TRBV2
j_call: TRBJ1-6
clone_size: NA
d_call: TRBD1
cdr3_nt: TGTGCCAGCAGCGAAAAACAGGGGTCGTATTCACCCCTCCACTTT
cdr3_aa: CASSEKQGSYSPLHF

v_call: TRBV19
j_call: TRBJ1-1
clone_size: NA
d_call: TRBD1
cdr3_nt: TGTGCCAGTAGTATAGCCGGACAGGGGACAAGGAACACTGAAGCTTTCTTT
cdr3_aa: CASSIAGQGTRNTEAFF

v_call: TRBV11-2
j_call: TRBJ2-1
clone_size: NA
d_call: NA
cdr3_nt: TGTGCCAGCAGCCGGACGGCCCAACAGTTCTTC
cdr3_aa: CASSRTAQQFF

v_call: TRBV4-3
j_call: TRBJ1-1
clone_size: NA
d_call: NA
cdr3_nt: TGCGCCAGCAGCCAAGATTATCCCTCGACAGTGAACACTGAAGCTTTCTTT
cdr3_aa: CASSQDYPSTVNTEAFF

v_call: TRBV30
j_call: TRBJ2-1
clone_size: NA
d_call: NA
cdr3_nt: TGTGCCTGGAGTGTCACACTGGAGAATCGTAAGCAGTTCTTC
cdr3_aa: CAWSVTLENRKQFF

v_call: TRBV9
j_call: TRBJ2-5
clone_size: NA
d_call: NA
cdr3_nt: TGTGCCAGCAGCGTTGGGACCCAGTACTTC
cdr3_aa: CASSVGTQYF

v_call: TRBV19
j_call: TRBJ2-3
clone_size: NA
d_call: TRBD2
cdr3_nt: TGTGCCAGTAGTATACTAGCGGGGGGACGCACAGATACGCAGTATTTT
cdr3_aa: CASSILAGGRTDTQYF

v_call: TRBV10-3
j_call: TRBJ2-7
clone_size: NA
d_call: NA
cdr3_nt: TGTGCCATCAGTGAGCTGGCAGGGCCCTACGAGCAGTACTTC
cdr3_aa: CAISELAGPYEQYF

v_call: TRBV5-1
j_call: TRBJ2-3
clone_size: NA
d_call: NA
cdr3_nt: TGCGCCAGCAGCTTGGCCTTGGGGCTCAGCACAGATACGCAGTATTTT
cdr3_aa: CASSLALGLSTDTQYF

v_call: TRBV4-2
j_call: TRBJ1-4
clone_size: NA
d_call: NA
cdr3_nt: TGTGCCAGCAGCCAAGGGGCCTTTAATGAAAAACTGTTTTTT
cdr3_aa: CASSQGAFNEKLFF

v_call: TRBV28
j_call: TRBJ2-3
clone_size: NA
d_call: NA
cdr3_nt: TGTGCCAGCAGCCTCGGACGGTCTAGCACAGATACGCAGTATTTT
cdr3_aa: CASSLGRSSTDTQYF

v_call: TRBV5-1
j_call: TRBJ2-2
clone_size: NA
d_call: TRBD2
cdr3_nt: TGCGCCAGCAGCTCATCCCCCGGGAGCGGGAGCTTTATCGGGGAGCTGTTTTTT
cdr3_aa: CASSSSPGSGSFIGELFF